These 21 T cell receptor beta chains originate from one sample sequenced in a study of regulatory and conventional T cells in RAG deficiency. The protocol was immunoSEQ multiplex PCR, while the TCRdb copy is restricted to in-frame clones and leaves out a portion. The data show some 30,000 clones, about nine tenths seen once. A further study also used this sample, focusing on regulatory T cells. From that report: The primer mix had 52 TRBV and 13 TRBJ primers.

The sample consisted of CD8+ T cells sorted from blood. The receptors derive from a human donor in good health.

This clone came up once. The V call is TRBV12-5, the J call TRBJ2-2; TRBD1 matches 7 bases. J was trimmed by 3 bases and V by 2 bases; bases with no gene match: 3. Per germline, CDR1 LGHNT and CDR2 FRNRAP. The CDR3 consists of 15 residues. The CDR3 loop is CASGLRQGDTGELFF. The CDR3 coding sequence is TGTGCTAGTGGTTTGAGACAGGGAGACACCGGGGAGCTGTTTTTT.

The chain has TRBV6-5 and TRBJ2-5, with D perhaps matching TRBD1 or TRBD2 (5 bases each). The DNA end favors TRBJ2-7, so the J call may be wrong. CDR3 length equals 14 residues. Germline V gene data show CDR1 as MNHEY and CDR2 as SVGAGI. CDR3 sequence reads: CASSYSRGAYEQYF. The DNA for the CDR3 is TGTGCCAGCAGTTACTCGAGAGGGGCCTACGAGCAGTACTTC.

The chain is built from TRBV19 and TRBJ1-6; TRBD1 is a possible D gene (5 bases). This CDR3 has 15 residues. Per the germline V gene, CDR1 is LNHDA and CDR2 is SQIVND (reference sequence). Trimming took off 7 bases at V and 7 bases at J, with 17 bases between the two ends. CDR3 residues: CASTARGSGNSPLHF. The CDR3 DNA reads as TGTGCCAGTACCGCGAGGGGTTCCGGCAATTCACCCCTCCACTTT.

This rearrangement joins TRBV5-1 to TRBJ2-1; weak D call: TRBD2 (6 bases). Germline lookup yields CDR1 SGHRS and CDR2 YFSETQ. V lost 5 bases to trimming and J lost 9 bases, with 24 bases between them. The CDR3 length is 16 residues. The CDR3 here is CASSLPRDSEHLEQFF. CDR3 nucleotides: TGCGCCAGCAGTCTTCCCCGGGACTCCGAGCACCTTGAGCAGTTCTTC. Filled out from reference TRBV5-1 and TRBJ2-1, the complete variable domain reads KAGVTQTPRYLIKTRGQQVTLSCSPISGHRSVSWYQQTPGQGLQFLFEYFSETQRNKGNFPGRFSGRQFSNSRSEMNVSTLELGDSALYLCASSLPRDSEHLEQFFGPGTRLTVL.

The gene calls are TRBV4-2 and TRBJ1-2; D gene uncertain. V dropped 0 bases and J dropped 2 bases, with 16 bases sitting between them. CDR1 and CDR2 from the germline V gene are LGHNA and YNFKEQ. The CDR3 spans 17 residues. CDR3 nucleotides: TGTGCCAGCAGCCAAGATGGTCCGGACCCACCGAACTATGGCTACACCTTC. The encoded protein is CASSQDGPDPPNYGYTF.

J is TRBJ2-2 and V is TRBV5-1; 7 bases fit TRBD2. This CDR3 is 17 amino acids long. J was trimmed by 2 bases and V by 4 bases; bases with no gene match: 11. CDR1 is SGHRS, CDR2 YFSETQ, per germline. The CDR3 region is CASSLSPGLTNTGELFF. The DNA of the CDR3 is TGCGCCAGCAGCCTTTCGCCGGGACTAACCAACACCGGGGAGCTGTTTTTT.

The genes are TRBV7-9 and TRBJ1-1; D not resolved. V was pared by 1 base and J by 1 base, with 7 bases between. The CDR3 has 14 residues. Germline loops: CDR1 SEHNR, CDR2 FQNEAQ (reference sequence). CDR3 coding DNA: TGTGCCAGCAGCTTAGGCGAGGAGAACACTGAAGCTTTCTTT. Protein: CASSLGEENTEAFF.

V is TRBV6-5 and J is TRBJ2-3; D not certain. Germline V gives CDR1 MNHEY, CDR2 SVGAGI. V lost 6 bases, J lost 5 bases, and 18 bases lay in between. The CDR3 runs 15 residues. The CDR3 protein is CASRAFVAKGDTQYF. CDR3 nucleotides: TGTGCCAGCAGGGCGTTTGTGGCAAAGGGAGATACGCAGTATTTT.

This rearrangement joins TRBV9 to TRBJ2-7; D may be TRBD1 or TRBD2 (5 bases each). Trimming took 4 bases from V and 4 from J, leaving 12 bases between them. There are 13 residues in the CDR3. Germline V gives CDR1 SGDLS, CDR2 YYNGEE. This CDR3 reads CASSTSGGYEQYF. CDR3 bases: TGTGCCAGCAGCACGAGTGGGGGATACGAGCAGTACTTC.

In DNA, the CDR3 is TGTGCCAGCAGTTCCAGCGGAAACTCCTACGAGCAGTACTTC. It encodes CASSSSGNSYEQYF. This chain connects TRBV6-5 to TRBJ2-7, with D possibly matching TRBD2 (5 bases). CDR1 and CDR2 (germline): MNHEY, SVGAGI. Trimming removed 4 bases at V and 0 bases at J, with 10 bases between. This CDR3 region has 14 residues.

The chain is built from TRBV6-5 and TRBJ2-1; TRBD2 agrees at 8 bases. The CDR3 runs to 13 residues. V lost 5 bases to trimming and J lost 7 bases; unmatched junction nucleotides: 4. Germline V CDR1 and CDR2: MNHEY, SVGAGI. CDR3 amino acids: CASSQTSVNEQFF. The CDR3 coding sequence is TGTGCCAGCAGTCAGACTAGCGTAAATGAGCAGTTCTTC.

This chain links TRBV4-3 with TRBJ2-7, with 7 bases aligning to TRBD1. With V trimmed by 4 bases and J by 2 bases, 5 bases remained unmatched. This CDR3 spans 14 amino acids. Germline lookup yields CDR1 LGHNA and CDR2 YSLEER. The CDR3 DNA follows: TGCGCCAGCAGCCCAGGGACAGCCACCTACGAGCAGTACTTC. It codes for CASSPGTATYEQYF.

The chain uses TRBV5-4 and TRBJ2-3; D is uncertain. CDR1 is SGHNT and CDR2 is YYREEE in the germline V gene (reference sequence). This CDR3 contains 17 residues. Trimming cost V 4 bases and J 5 bases, with 23 bases left between them. Here the CDR3 DNA reads TGTGCCAGCAGCCTGCCCTTTGGATCCCCTCCCGAAGATACGCAGTATTTT. Its translation is CASSLPFGSPPEDTQYF. The full variable domain, in which reference TRBV5-4 and TRBJ2-3 provide the parts outside the CDR3, is ETGVTQSPTHLIKTRGQQVTLRCSSQSGHNTVSWYQQALGQGPQFIFQYYREEENGRGNFPPRFSGLQFPNYSSELNVNALELDDSALYLCASSLPFGSPPEDTQYFGPGTRLTVL.

The gene calls are TRBV28 and TRBJ2-7; tentatively, D is TRBD2 (6 bases). The length of the CDR3 is 11 residues. Germline lookup yields CDR1 MDHEN and CDR2 SYDVKM. The ends were cut back, 5 bases at V and 6 bases at J, with 8 bases in the middle. The CDR3 here is CASSQEGEQYF. The CDR3 nucleotides are TGTGCCAGCAGTCAGGAGGGCGAGCAGTACTTC.

This clone was observed a single time. This chain uses TRBV7-8 with TRBJ1-1; maybe TRBD1 (5 bases). Trimming stripped 4 bases from V and 1 base from J, with 10 bases between. Germline V gene sequence: CDR1 SGHVS, CDR2 FQNEAQ. CDR3 size: 14 residues. The CDR3 sequence is CASSSGPPNTEAFF. Written as DNA, the CDR3 is TGTGCCAGCAGCTCGGGACCCCCGAACACTGAAGCTTTCTTT. Drawing the rest from reference TRBV7-8 and TRBJ1-1, the complete variable domain is GAGVSQSPRYKVAKRGQDVALRCDPISGHVSLFWYQQALGQGPEFLTYFQNEAQLDKSGLPSDRFFAERPEGSVSTLKIQRTQQEDSAVYLCASSSGPPNTEAFFGQGTRLTVV.

This clone appeared a few times. V and J are TRBV5-1 and TRBJ1-6; 10 nucleotides match TRBD1. The germline CDR1 and CDR2 sequences are SGHRS and YFSETQ. This CDR3 region has 17 residues. V lost 1 base to trimming and J lost 10 bases; unmatched junction nucleotides: 11. The CDR3 sequence: CASSLTGQGKRMSPLHF. The CDR3 coding sequence is TGCGCCAGCAGCTTGACGGGACAGGGGAAAAGGATGTCACCCCTCCACTTT.

The V call is TRBV28, the J call TRBJ1-2; the match to TRBD1 covers 12 bases. Germline trimming cut 6 bases from V and 7 bases from J; bases unmatched to any gene: 6. The CDR3 consists of 14 residues. The germline gives CDR1 MDHEN, CDR2 SYDVKM. The CDR3 DNA follows: TGTGCCAGCAGCGGGGACAGGGGGCGCGTTGGCTACACCTTC. Translated, it gives CASSGDRGRVGYTF.

This chain connects TRBV5-4 to TRBJ1-2; possibly TRBD1 for D (6 bases). Per the germline V gene, CDR1 is SGHNT and CDR2 is YYREEE (reference sequence). CDR3 length equals 16 residues. V lost 6 bases, J lost 0 bases, and 18 bases lay in between. The DNA for the CDR3 is TGTGCCAGCACCGGATGGGGGGGCGGACCTAACTATGGCTACACCTTC. As protein: CASTGWGGGPNYGYTF.

The chain couples TRBV4-1 to TRBJ1-1, with unresolved D. The V gene's germline CDR1 is MGHRA and CDR2 YSYEKL. The CDR3 loop spans 15 amino acids. Trimming pared 3 bases from V and 10 bases from J, leaving 21 bases between. The CDR3 DNA sequence: TGCGCCAGCAGCCATCTTATTCCTTCTCAAAACGGAGCTTTCTTT. Protein sequence: CASSHLIPSQNGAFF.

The gene calls are TRBV28 and TRBJ1-5, with D perhaps matching TRBD1 (6 bases). This CDR3 is 18 amino acids long. Per the germline V gene, CDR1 is MDHEN and CDR2 is SYDVKM. The V and J ends lost 7 bases and 5 bases respectively, with 27 bases between them. CDR3 sequence: CASTLFPDRTPLDQPQHF. CDR3 sequence (DNA): TGTGCCAGCACCCTATTCCCGGACAGAACCCCCTTGGATCAGCCCCAGCATTTT.

In DNA form, the CDR3 reads TGTGCCAGCAGCTCCCTCCGAGGAGTGAGCTTATCGGAGACCCAGTACTTC. Its protein product is CASSSLRGVSLSETQYF. This chain joins TRBV5-6 and TRBJ2-5; D ambiguous. This CDR3 is built from 17 residues. Trimming stripped 3 bases from V and 5 bases from J, with 23 bases between. The V gene's germline CDR1 is SGHDT and CDR2 YYEEEE.